The 22 T cell receptor beta chains below all came from one sample that was sequenced in a study of beta chain features in type 1 diabetes (dated by TCRdb to 2016 to 2018). The research as a whole found: A moderate but significant shortening of TCRB CDR3 length was observed in type 1 diabetes patients in all four CD4+ subsets.

Their antigen targets remain unknown. The library came from the immunoSEQ multiplex PCR assay. The entire amount of isolated RNA was reverse transcribed using the High Capacity cDNA Reverse Transcription Kit, so the sequenced TCRB transcripts were expressed ones. TCRdb limited this immuneACCESS table to in-frame rearrangements with V and J called. A share of clones is missing; checked studies link under half to unresolved V genes, and the rest is unexplained. In this sample the table shows about 700,000 clones, 13% of which occur a single time. The top ten hold about 0.02% of the sample. The sequenced sample was naive CD4+ T cells from blood. The cell subset or site label on this specimen signifies: true naive CD4+ T cells. The origin of the receptors is a man aged 18 to 35 with type 1 diabetes.

This clone has more than one count but fewer than ten. The chain recombines TRBV30 with TRBJ2-1, with TRBD2 identical over 8 bases. In germline, CDR1 is GTSNPN, CDR2 SVGIG (reference sequence). V shed 2 bases, J shed 2 bases, and the junction held 2 bases outside the gene matches. There are 14 residues in the CDR3. CDR3 in DNA: TGTGCCTGGAGTTCGGGGGGGACCTACAATGAGCAGTTCTTC. It yields the protein CAWSSGGTYNEQFF.

The CDR3 sequence: CASSPGTAPLHF. As DNA, the CDR3 is TGTGCCAGCAGTCCTGGGACTGCACCCCTCCACTTT. The chain uses TRBV6-1 and TRBJ1-6; D may be TRBD1 (5 bases). This CDR3 is 12 amino acids long. Germline-derived CDR1 and CDR2 are MNHNS and SASEGT. V lost 5 bases, J lost 11 bases, and 10 bases lay in between.

A remark on this clone: The same CDR3 arises from other DNA sequences in this sample as well. The chain joins TRBV5-1 to TRBJ2-3, with 11 nucleotides matching TRBD1. The CDR3 has 15 residues. The ends lost 3 bases at V and 2 bases at J; junction bases unmatched: 2. Germline loops: CDR1 SGHRS, CDR2 YFSETQ. CDR3 sequence (DNA): TGCGCCAGCAGCTCGGGACAGGGGGACACAGATACGCAGTATTTT. Its translation is CASSSGQGDTDTQYF.

The chain uses TRBV30 and TRBJ2-3; 10 positions agree with TRBD1. The J segment lost 3 bases and the V segment lost 1 base, leaving 4 bases of the junction unmatched. The CDR3 runs 15 residues. Germline values: CDR1 GTSNPN, CDR2 SVGIG (reference sequence). The CDR3 DNA follows: TGTGCCTGGAGTGGGACAGGGGGATGGACAGATACGCAGTATTTT. It translates to CAWSGTGGWTDTQYF.

V is TRBV27 and J is TRBJ1-2, with a tentative D call TRBD1 (6 bases). The CDR3 has 15 residues. CDR1 and CDR2 from the germline V gene are MNHEY and SMNVEV (reference sequence). V was clipped by 7 bases and J by 3 bases, with 18 bases between them. The CDR3 sequence: CASKLGGYDYYGYTF. CDR3 coding DNA: TGTGCCAGCAAGTTAGGGGGGTACGATTACTATGGCTACACCTTC.

The rearrangement links TRBV18 to TRBJ2-1, with D perhaps TRBD1 (6 bases). CDR1 is KGHSH and CDR2 is LQKENI in the germline V gene. This CDR3 has 14 residues. With 4 bases removed from V and 6 bases from J, the gap between germline ends came to 13 bases. The CDR3 DNA is TGTGCCAGCTCACTTCCAGGACAGCTCAATGAGCAGTTCTTC. Protein sequence: CASSLPGQLNEQFF.

This clone was counted only a few times. The genes are TRBV4-1 and TRBJ2-5, with D perhaps given as TRBD1 or TRBD2 (6 bases each). CDR3 length: 15 residues. Germline loops: CDR1 MGHRA, CDR2 YSYEKL. V was clipped by 4 bases and J by 3 bases, with 15 bases between them. In DNA, the CDR3 is TGCGCCAGCAGCCGCCTCTTGAGGGGGGAAGAGACCCAGTACTTC. This sequence encodes CASSRLLRGEETQYF.

The V and J genes are TRBV10-2 and TRBJ2-3; TRBD2 aligns across 8 bases. Germline lookup yields CDR1 WSHSY and CDR2 SAAADI. With 6 bases clipped from V and 2 bases from J, the junction kept 10 bases outside the gene matches. This CDR3 is built from 16 residues. CDR3 in DNA: TGCGCCAGCAGCAGTACTAGCGGTTTCTCCACAGATACGCAGTATTTT. Translated, it gives CASSSTSGFSTDTQYF.

Remarks on this clone: The identical CDR3 is also encoded by other nucleotide sequences in the sample. The CDR3 DNA follows: TGCAGCGTCGCTAGCGGCACAGATACGCAGTATTTT. Amino acid sequence: CSVASGTDTQYF. This chain uses TRBV29-1 with TRBJ2-3; TRBD2 might be the D (6 bases). From germline, CDR1 is SQVTM and CDR2 ANQGSEA. CDR3 length: 12 residues. V was clipped by 6 bases and J by 1 base, with 8 bases between them.

The V and J genes are TRBV9 and TRBJ1-3; D remains unclear. Germline V gene sequence: CDR1 SGDLS, CDR2 YYNGEE. The CDR3 runs 16 residues. The V end lost 4 bases, the J end lost 0 bases, and 14 bases lay between the germline ends. CDR3 sequence: CASSPLSFASGNTIYF. DNA of the CDR3: TGTGCCAGCAGCCCCCTATCCTTCGCCTCTGGAAACACCATATATTTT.

Only a few counts were recorded for this clone. V usage is TRBV7-9 and J usage is TRBJ2-5; the match to TRBD1 covers 7 bases. Per the germline V gene, CDR1 is SEHNR and CDR2 is FQNEAQ (reference sequence). J gave up 5 bases and V 3 bases, and 12 bases lay outside the gene matches. The CDR3 length is 16 residues. The CDR3 spells CASSFSRGIGQETQYF. In DNA form, the CDR3 reads TGTGCCAGCAGCTTTTCCAGGGGGATCGGGCAGGAGACCCAGTACTTC.

The table lists this clone with a few counts. The chain joins TRBV5-1 to TRBJ2-7; 7 bases fit TRBD1. The CDR3 has 16 residues. In germline, CDR1 is SGHRS, CDR2 YFSETQ. The V and J ends lost 3 bases and 2 bases, in that order; junction bases with no gene match: 11. Here the CDR3 DNA reads TGCGCCAGCAGCTCGAAAAACGACAGGGTCCCCTACGAGCAGTACTTC. Translated: CASSSKNDRVPYEQYF. Variable domain in full (rest from reference TRBV5-1 and TRBJ2-7): KAGVTQTPRYLIKTRGQQVTLSCSPISGHRSVSWYQQTPGQGLQFLFEYFSETQRNKGNFPGRFSGRQFSNSRSEMNVSTLELGDSALYLCASSSKNDRVPYEQYFGPGTRLTVT.

The rearrangement joins TRBV5-1 to TRBJ1-5; D unclear. The CDR3 is 13 residues long. Trimming removed 0 bases at V and 8 bases at J, with 9 bases between. Germline CDR1 reads SGHRS; CDR2 reads YFSETQ. The CDR3, as DNA: TGCGCCAGCAGCTTGGGGCCGTACGAGCCCCAGCATTTT. Its translation: CASSLGPYEPQHF.

This clone has a handful of counts. The gene calls are TRBV29-1 and TRBJ2-1, with D maybe TRBD2 (5 bases). There are 12 residues in the CDR3. V dropped 7 bases and J dropped 3 bases, with 10 bases sitting between them. Looked up from germline, CDR1 is SQVTM and CDR2 is ANQGSEA. The CDR3 DNA follows: TGCAGCGGTGGACTGTACTACAATGAGCAGTTCTTC. It yields the protein CSGGLYYNEQFF.

The J gene is TRBJ1-3, the V gene TRBV19; D possibly corresponds to TRBD1 (6 bases). Trimming took 4 bases from V and 3 from J, leaving 13 bases between them. Germline V gives CDR1 LNHDA, CDR2 SQIVND (reference sequence). CDR3 length: 15 residues. The CDR3 spells CASSTEQGFGNTIYF. CDR3 sequence (DNA): TGTGCCAGTAGTACGGAACAGGGTTTTGGAAACACCATATATTTT.

This sequence joins TRBV14 and TRBJ2-4; D may be TRBD2 (5 bases). Trimming shortened V by 2 bases and J by 0 bases, and 8 bases separated the two germline ends. Germline CDR1 and CDR2: SGHDN and FVKESK. The CDR3 spans 15 residues. In DNA, the CDR3 is TGTGCCAGCAGCCAACATGGACTAGCCAAAAACATTCAGTACTTC. This codes for CASSQHGLAKNIQYF.

In its sample, this clone was seen a few times. This CDR3 is also generated by other DNA sequences in the sample. This chain uses TRBV9 with TRBJ1-2, with D hard to call. The CDR3 has 13 amino acids. V was shortened by 0 bases and J by 1 base, with 4 bases between the two germline ends. Germline CDR1 reads SGDLS; CDR2 reads YYNGEE. The chain's CDR3 is CASSVGSNYGYTF. The CDR3 nucleotides read TGTGCCAGCAGCGTAGGGAGTAACTATGGCTACACCTTC.

This clone was counted between two and nine times. This chain connects TRBV9 to TRBJ1-1, with 7 bases identical to TRBD1. The CDR3 extends over 14 amino acids. CDR1 and CDR2 from the germline V gene are SGDLS and YYNGEE. V gave up 3 bases and J gave up 10 bases; unmatched junction bases: 12. The CDR3 coding sequence is TGTGCCAGCAGCGGTCTACGGGACAGCTCTTCAGCTTTCTTT. It codes for CASSGLRDSSSAFF.

This clone was detected only a few times. The rearrangement joins TRBV25-1 to TRBJ1-4; 10 bases line up with TRBD1. V was clipped by 8 bases and J by 1 base; unmatched bases: 13. There are 18 residues in the CDR3. Germline assignment: CDR1 MGHDK and CDR2 SYGVNS. CDR3 DNA: TGTGCCAGCTCTCAATCGACAGGGGGCTTGAGAACTAATGAAAAACTGTTTTTT. Residues: CASSQSTGGLRTNEKLFF.

This clone has just a few counts. J is TRBJ2-7 and V is TRBV7-6, with TRBD1 as a possible D gene (6 bases). The V and J ends lost 1 base and 6 bases respectively, with 19 bases between them. The CDR3 length is 16 residues. Germline lookup yields CDR1 SGHVS and CDR2 FNYEAQ. Here the CDR3 reads CASSLEVPDSSGEQYF. DNA for the CDR3: TGTGCCAGCAGCTTAGAAGTCCCGGACAGCTCGGGCGAGCAGTACTTC.

The J gene is TRBJ1-1, the V gene TRBV6-6; D uncertain. This CDR3 has 13 amino acids. Germline-derived CDR1 and CDR2 are MNHNY and SVGAGI (reference sequence). Trimming took off 5 bases at V and 4 bases at J, with 11 bases between the two ends. CDR3 DNA: TGTGCCAGCAGTCGGACGGAGGCCACTGAAGCTTTCTTT. Encoded protein: CASSRTEATEAFF.

Only a few counts were recorded for this clone. The chain has TRBV7-2 and TRBJ1-4; 7 bases match TRBD1. Trimming removed 5 bases from V and 7 bases from J; junction bases left unmatched: 7. The CDR3 contains 14 residues. The germline CDR1 and CDR2 sequences are SGHTA and FQGNSA. CDR3 in amino acids: CASSPGGVSEKLFF. The CDR3 DNA sequence: TGTGCCAGCAGCCCAGGGGGTGTTAGTGAAAAACTGTTTTTT.